One and the same sample provided the 8 T cell receptor beta chains below, sequenced in a study of blood T cell repertoires in COVID-19. Clones were read by immunoSEQ multiplex PCR, and TCRdb kept only the in-frame ones, dropping some. Among roughly 140,000 clones listed, roughly nine tenths were seen once. The sequenced material came from peripheral blood. The receptors here all came from a woman aged 60-75 years with active COVID-19.

The J gene is TRBJ2-3, the V gene TRBV6-5; a possible D gene is TRBD2 (5 bases). The CDR3 loop spans 13 amino acids. Germline V gives CDR1 MNHEY, CDR2 SVGAGI. Trimming removed 7 bases at V and 3 bases at J, with 11 bases between. The CDR3 sequence: CASKRGPTDTQYF. CDR3 in DNA: TGTGCCAGCAAACGAGGGCCTACAGATACGCAGTATTTT.

The V and J genes are TRBV5-1 and TRBJ2-2; 11 bases align to TRBD2. V lost 4 bases and J lost 2; bases outside the gene matches: 4. CDR1 SGHRS and CDR2 YFSETQ come from the germline V gene. This CDR3 region has 16 residues. The CDR3 coding sequence is TGCGCCAGCAGCGAGGGACTAGCGGTAAACACCGGGGAGCTGTTTTTT. This codes for CASSEGLAVNTGELFF. The whole variable domain, remainder taken from reference TRBV5-1 and TRBJ2-2, is KAGVTQTPRYLIKTRGQQVTLSCSPISGHRSVSWYQQTPGQGLQFLFEYFSETQRNKGNFPGRFSGRQFSNSRSEMNVSTLELGDSALYLCASSEGLAVNTGELFFGEGSRLTVL.

This chain joins TRBV25-1 and TRBJ2-7; TRBD1 agrees at 12 bases. CDR1 and CDR2 from the germline V gene are MGHDK and SYGVNS. CDR3 length equals 15 residues. J gave up 3 bases and V 7 bases, and 7 bases lay outside the gene matches. The CDR3 sequence is CASTPGTGGGYEQYF. The CDR3 region has the DNA TGTGCCAGCACCCCGGGGACAGGGGGCGGCTACGAGCAGTACTTC.

The chain carries TRBV19 and TRBJ1-2; D perhaps matches TRBD1 (5 bases). With 1 base removed from V and 0 bases from J, the gap between germline ends came to 9 bases. CDR3 length equals 15 residues. The germline V gene encodes CDR1 LNHDA and CDR2 SQIVND (reference sequence). The CDR3 region is CASSIVGTSNYGYTF. The CDR3 coding sequence is TGTGCCAGTAGTATAGTCGGGACTTCTAACTATGGCTACACCTTC.

This chain connects TRBV7-9 to TRBJ2-6; possibly TRBD1 for D (6 bases). Germline V lookup: CDR1 SEHNR, CDR2 FQNEAQ (reference sequence). This CDR3 contains 18 residues. The V and J ends lost 6 bases and 2 bases respectively, with 20 bases between them. The CDR3 loop reads CASSPPARGPPGANVLTF. The CDR3 bases are TGTGCCAGCAGTCCTCCCGCCAGGGGTCCTCCTGGGGCCAACGTCCTGACTTTC.

The chain links TRBV29-1 to TRBJ1-4, with 7 bases that match TRBD1. The germline CDR1 and CDR2 sequences are SQVTM and ANQGSEA. The CDR3 runs 15 residues. V was clipped by 6 bases and J by 0 bases; unmatched bases: 7. This chain's CDR3 is CSVAGTVATNEKLFF. The CDR3 nucleotides read TGCAGCGTAGCCGGGACAGTAGCAACTAATGAAAAACTGTTTTTT.

V usage is TRBV5-1 and J usage is TRBJ1-1, with 7 bases aligning to TRBD1. CDR3 size: 14 residues. Unmatched junction bases numbered 4, after V lost 0 bases and J lost 5 bases. Looked up from germline, CDR1 is SGHRS and CDR2 is YFSETQ. The CDR3 region is CASSLGQGTTEAFF. CDR3 sequence (DNA): TGCGCCAGCAGCTTGGGACAGGGTACGACTGAAGCTTTCTTT. Based on the CDR3 plus reference TRBV5-1 and TRBJ1-1, the full variable domain is KAGVTQTPRYLIKTRGQQVTLSCSPISGHRSVSWYQQTPGQGLQFLFEYFSETQRNKGNFPGRFSGRQFSNSRSEMNVSTLELGDSALYLCASSLGQGTTEAFFGQGTRLTVV.

The chain couples TRBV7-6 to TRBJ2-1; possible D gene TRBD1, 6 bases. The length of the CDR3 is 15 residues. Germline V gives CDR1 SGHVS, CDR2 FNYEAQ. V lost 4 bases and J 0 bases, leaving 10 bases between the germline ends. CDR3 nucleotides: TGTGCCAGCAGCTCGACAGGCCTCTCCTACAATGAGCAGTTCTTC. Protein sequence: CASSSTGLSYNEQFF.